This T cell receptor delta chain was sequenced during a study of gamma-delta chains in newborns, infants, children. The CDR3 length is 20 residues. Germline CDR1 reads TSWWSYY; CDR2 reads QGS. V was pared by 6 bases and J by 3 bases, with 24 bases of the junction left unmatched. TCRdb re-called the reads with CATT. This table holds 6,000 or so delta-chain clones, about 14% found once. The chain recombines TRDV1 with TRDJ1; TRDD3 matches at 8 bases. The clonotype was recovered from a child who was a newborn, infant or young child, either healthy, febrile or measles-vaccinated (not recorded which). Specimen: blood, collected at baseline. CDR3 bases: TGTGCTCTTGGTCCCAAGGAGTCTGGCCTCAACTGGGGGTCCGCCGATAAACTCATCTTT. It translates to CALGPKESGLNWGSADKLIF.